Presented here are 25 T cell receptor beta chains from one specimen sequenced in a study of T cells in localized non-small cell lung cancer. Sequencing was performed with immunoSEQ multiplex PCR; in TCRdb, only in-frame clones are kept and a portion is missing. The repertoire has about 92,000 clones, about nine tenths of them found once; the top ten carry over 4%. The input for sequencing was PBMCs, taken before any cancer treatment. These receptors were collected from a woman between 35 and 70 years old with stage II squamous cell lung carcinoma.

The gene calls are TRBV5-1 and TRBJ1-2; TRBD1 is a possible D gene (6 bases). This CDR3 has 14 residues. Germline CDR1 is SGHRS and CDR2 is YFSETQ. Trimming removed 4 bases from V and 0 bases from J, with 10 bases in between. CDR3 sequence (DNA): TGCGCCAGCAGCCCAGGGGACTCTAACTATGGCTACACCTTC. Residues: CASSPGDSNYGYTF.

The DNA of the CDR3 is TGTGCCAGCAGTGAAGCAGCTCAGGTCTATGGCTACACCTTC. Translating gives CASSEAAQVYGYTF. This sequence joins TRBV6-1 and TRBJ1-2; no firm D call. V was shortened by 0 bases and J by 4 bases, with 9 bases between the two germline ends. Germline V CDR1 and CDR2: MNHNS, SASEGT. The CDR3 runs to 14 residues.

This clone occurred once. The CDR3, as DNA: TGTGCCAGCAGTGAAGAACCGGGACTACTAGCCAAAAACATTCAGTACTTC. Its translation is CASSEEPGLLAKNIQYF. This chain joins TRBV6-1 and TRBJ2-4; TRBD2 matches at 7 bases. The CDR3 spans 17 residues. The V gene end was trimmed by 1 base and the J gene end by 0 bases; junction bases not matched to a gene: 6. CDR1 is MNHNS and CDR2 is SASEGT in the germline V gene.

This clone was seen once. The chain carries TRBV5-8 and TRBJ2-5; 8 bases match TRBD2. The CDR3 length is 14 residues. Germline trimming cut 4 bases from V and 6 bases from J; bases unmatched to any gene: 8. In germline, CDR1 is SGHTS, CDR2 YDEGEE. CDR3 in amino acids: CASSASGSRKTQYF. The CDR3 coding sequence is TGTGCCAGCAGCGCCAGCGGGAGTAGAAAGACCCAGTACTTC.

V is TRBV30 and J is TRBJ1-2; unclear D gene. The CDR3 has 13 amino acids. V shed 2 bases and J shed 4 bases, with 11 bases lying between them. Germline V CDR1 and CDR2: GTSNPN, SVGIG (reference sequence). In DNA, the CDR3 is TGTGCCTGGAGTCGAGGACGGGGCTATGGCTACACCTTC. Protein sequence: CAWSRGRGYGYTF.

V is TRBV5-4 and J is TRBJ1-4, with D possibly matching TRBD1 (5 bases). V was shortened by 3 bases and J by 0 bases, with 15 bases between the two germline ends. This CDR3 spans 17 amino acids. Germline V gene sequence: CDR1 SGHNT, CDR2 YYREEE (reference sequence). In nucleotides, the CDR3 is TGTGCCAGCAGCTCCGGAGGAGGGGCCGCAACTAATGAAAAACTGTTTTTT. Translated, it gives CASSSGGGAATNEKLFF.

The rearrangement joins TRBV15 to TRBJ2-6; 7 bases fit TRBD1. After removal of 2 bases from V and 3 bases from J, the junction contained 1 base not matched to a gene. The CDR3 is made up of 15 amino acids. Germline assignment: CDR1 LNHNV and CDR2 YYDKDF (reference sequence). CDR3 sequence (DNA): TGTGCCACCAGCAGAAACAGGGGTGGGGCCAACGTCCTGACTTTC. The encoded protein is CATSRNRGGANVLTF.

The count of this clone is one. The chain links TRBV6-1 to TRBJ1-5; D is perhaps TRBD1 (5 bases). Germline V lookup: CDR1 MNHNS, CDR2 SASEGT. V was pared by 2 bases and J by 4 bases, with 9 bases between. The CDR3 contains 14 residues. CDR3 region: CASSEWKGNQPQHF. The CDR3 nucleotides are TGTGCCAGCAGTGAATGGAAGGGGAATCAGCCCCAGCATTTT.

This chain connects TRBV30 to TRBJ1-3, with a possible D match to TRBD1 (6 bases). This CDR3 has 15 amino acids. Between the trimmed V and J ends, which lost 4 bases and 0 bases, there was a span of 13 bases. Per germline, CDR1 GTSNPN and CDR2 SVGIG (reference sequence). For the CDR3, the DNA is TGTGCCTGGACGGGGGGGCAGAGCTCTGGAAACACCATATATTTT. This codes for CAWTGGQSSGNTIYF.

This chain connects TRBV5-1 to TRBJ1-2; maybe TRBD1 (5 bases). Trimming took off 1 base at V and 13 bases at J, with 20 bases between the two ends. The CDR3 is 14 residues long. Germline V gene data show CDR1 as SGHRS and CDR2 as YFSETQ. The CDR3 coding sequence is TGCGCCAGCAGCTTGAAGGGACCGGGAGTTAACTCCACCTTC. This codes for CASSLKGPGVNSTF. The complete variable domain, with remaining parts taken from reference TRBV5-1 and TRBJ1-2, reads KAGVTQTPRYLIKTRGQQVTLSCSPISGHRSVSWYQQTPGQGLQFLFEYFSETQRNKGNFPGRFSGRQFSNSRSEMNVSTLELGDSALYLCASSLKGPGVNSTFGSGTRLTVV.

This clone has only one observation. The rearrangement uses TRBV10-1 and TRBJ1-1; 7 bases match TRBD1. The CDR3 is 16 amino acids. V lost 2 bases to trimming and J lost 1 base; unmatched junction nucleotides: 7. Per the germline V gene, CDR1 is WNHNN and CDR2 is SYGVQD (reference sequence). Here the CDR3 reads CASSEGAGGTNTEAFF. For the CDR3, the DNA is TGCGCCAGCAGTGAGGGTGCAGGGGGAACGAACACTGAAGCTTTCTTT.

This chain joins TRBV10-3 and TRBJ1-1; 8 nucleotides line up with TRBD1. CDR1 is ENHRY, CDR2 SYGVKD, per germline. V was pared by 6 bases and J by 1 base, with 4 bases of the junction left unmatched. The CDR3 extends over 14 amino acids. The CDR3 reads CAIRRQGPNTEAFF. In DNA form, the CDR3 reads TGTGCCATCAGGAGACAGGGGCCGAACACTGAAGCTTTCTTT.

The J gene is TRBJ2-1, the V gene TRBV11-2, with 9 positions matching TRBD2. Germline trimming cut 4 bases from V and 4 bases from J; bases unmatched to any gene: 5. Germline assignment: CDR1 SGHAT and CDR2 FQNNGV. CDR3 length equals 15 residues. CDR3 amino acids: CASSSGLANYNEQFF. Written as DNA, the CDR3 is TGTGCCAGCAGCTCCGGACTAGCGAATTACAATGAGCAGTTCTTC. Filled out from reference TRBV11-2 and TRBJ2-1, the complete variable domain reads EAGVAQSPRYKIIEKRQSVAFWCNPISGHATLYWYQQILGQGPKLLIQFQNNGVVDDSQLPKDRFSAERLKGVDSTLKIQPAKLEDSAVYLCASSSGLANYNEQFFGPGTRLTVL.

The chain has TRBV2 and TRBJ2-7; perhaps D is TRBD1 or TRBD2 (5 bases each). The ends were cut back, 4 bases at V and 6 bases at J, with 10 bases in the middle. CDR1 and CDR2 (germline): SNHLY, FYNNEI. CDR3 length: 12 amino acids. The CDR3 DNA sequence: TGTGCCAGCAGTGTAGCGAGGGGCGAGCAGTACTTC. Its translation is CASSVARGEQYF.

The rearrangement joins TRBV4-2 to TRBJ1-1, with D maybe TRBD1 (5 bases). The V and J ends lost 0 bases and 4 bases respectively, with 9 bases between them. Germline CDR1 reads LGHNA; CDR2 reads YNFKEQ. This CDR3 is 14 amino acids long. CDR3 sequence: CASSQDWGVTEAFF. DNA of the CDR3: TGTGCCAGCAGCCAAGATTGGGGGGTCACTGAAGCTTTCTTT.

The chain has TRBV5-4 and TRBJ1-1; D unclear. V lost 5 bases and J lost 1, with 12 bases in between. The CDR3 has 14 residues. CDR1 and CDR2 (germline): SGHNT, YYREEE (reference sequence). This CDR3 reads CASRPVVSNTEAFF. In DNA form, the CDR3 reads TGTGCCAGCAGGCCAGTGGTGTCGAACACTGAAGCTTTCTTT.

The V call is TRBV6-1, the J call TRBJ2-5; D call uncertain. The CDR3 covers 15 residues. Trimming stripped 1 base from V and 5 bases from J, with 14 bases between. Germline loops: CDR1 MNHNS, CDR2 SASEGT. This CDR3 is CASSEGPPPGETQYF. The CDR3 coding sequence is TGTGCCAGCAGTGAAGGACCGCCCCCCGGGGAGACCCAGTACTTC.

This clone was seen a few times. The chain links TRBV5-1 to TRBJ1-3; TRBD1 is a possible D gene (6 bases). CDR3 size: 15 residues. Germline-derived CDR1 and CDR2 are SGHRS and YFSETQ. V gave up 5 bases and J gave up 1 base, with 13 bases separating them. CDR3: CASSRITGSGNTIYF. Written as DNA, the CDR3 is TGCGCCAGCAGTCGAATTACAGGGTCTGGAAACACCATATATTTT.

This chain joins TRBV7-8 and TRBJ2-5; 8 nucleotides agree with TRBD2. The germline CDR1 and CDR2 sequences are SGHVS and FQNEAQ. The CDR3 spans 16 residues. The V segment lost 5 bases and the J segment 5 bases; nucleotides outside the gene matches: 13. CDR3 DNA: TGTGCCAGCAGCCCCCTAGGTAGCGGGGCCTGGGAGACCCAGTACTTC. Its protein is CASSPLGSGAWETQYF.

The chain combines TRBV28 with TRBJ1-2; D may be TRBD1 (5 bases). Trimming stripped 7 bases from V and 4 bases from J, with 13 bases between. The CDR3 contains 13 residues. Germline-derived CDR1 and CDR2 are MDHEN and SYDVKM. The CDR3 sequence: CASNPPDSYGYTF. Written as DNA, the CDR3 is TGTGCCAGCAACCCTCCAGACAGCTATGGCTACACCTTC.

This clone is a singleton in its sample. The chain is built from TRBV5-1 and TRBJ2-5, with D hard to call. The CDR3 is made up of 14 amino acids. The V end lost 1 base, the J end lost 1 base, and 8 bases lay between the germline ends. Germline-derived CDR1 and CDR2 are SGHRS and YFSETQ. Here the CDR3 reads CASSLRDFQETQYF. CDR3 coding DNA: TGCGCCAGCAGCTTGAGAGATTTCCAAGAGACCCAGTACTTC.

In its sample, this clone was seen once. This sequence joins TRBV10-3 and TRBJ2-1, with D tentatively TRBD1 (6 bases). CDR1 ENHRY and CDR2 SYGVKD come from the germline V gene. V was trimmed by 3 bases and J by 6 bases, leaving 12 bases between them. The CDR3 is 14 residues long. The CDR3 nucleotides read TGTGCCATCAGTGATATTGACAGGCCCAATGAGCAGTTCTTC. Its protein is CAISDIDRPNEQFF.

This clone came up a few times. This rearrangement joins TRBV19 to TRBJ2-6, with D unclear. CDR3 size: 14 residues. Germline CDR1 reads LNHDA; CDR2 reads SQIVND (reference sequence). V lost 6 bases and J lost 3, with 9 bases in between. Here the CDR3 DNA reads TGTGCCAGTAGAAGGGTTGGTGGGGCCAACGTCCTGACTTTC. Its translation: CASRRVGGANVLTF.

The chain combines TRBV7-2 with TRBJ1-2; 8 positions match TRBD1. CDR3 length equals 15 residues. Germline V gene sequence: CDR1 SGHTA, CDR2 FQGNSA. Trimming removed 8 bases from V and 4 bases from J; junction bases left unmatched: 12. The CDR3 here is CASGSRTGFLYGYTF. CDR3 in DNA: TGTGCCAGCGGTTCGAGGACAGGGTTCCTCTATGGCTACACCTTC.

This clone was detected only once. The chain uses TRBV2 and TRBJ2-2; no reliable D call. Trimming removed 2 bases at V and 3 bases at J, with 10 bases between. CDR1 is SNHLY and CDR2 is FYNNEI in the germline V gene. CDR3 length equals 15 residues. CDR3 sequence reads: CASSESGLDTGELFF. CDR3 bases: TGTGCCAGCAGTGAAAGTGGGTTGGACACCGGGGAGCTGTTTTTT.